The present T cell receptor (beta chain) was sequenced within a study of T cells in Graves' hyperthyroidism and ophthalmopathy (dated by TCRdb to between 2019 and 2020). Context from the whole study: Peripheral blood samples were taken at the time of initial diagnosis, prior to any treatment. In six Graves' hyperthyroidism patients, the study also compared T-cell repertoires from thyroid tissue with T-cell repertoires from blood. The 95 to 100 discovery patients were divided at random into training and test sets in a 7:3 ratio. TCR V-J signatures able to tell the groups apart were searched for in a discovery cohort of some 100 patients, of whom over 40 had Graves' ophthalmopathy and around 56 had stable Graves' hyperthyroidism. Once sampling was done, hyperthyroidism patients were given methimazole at a starting dose of 30 mg daily, whereas ophthalmopathy patients were given high-dose intravenous methylprednisolone. Prospective prediction of ophthalmopathy was tested in an independent validation cohort consisting of some 18 hyperthyroidism patients and 17 patients who later progressed to ophthalmopathy. TCR Vbeta CDR3 sequencing of fewer than 150 peripheral blood samples (under 45 ophthalmopathy, over 70 hyperthyroidism and around 17 progressor patients) is reported in the paper.

Amplification of TCR beta CDR3 regions was carried out from RNA transcripts. The first round of RT-PCR for the TCR CDR3 was performed with the HTBI primer set and the Qiagen OneStep RT-PCR kit. Libraries were constructed in a second round of multiplex PCR, after which size selection and purification were carried out. The libraries were sequenced on an Illumina HiSeq2000 using paired-end 100 bp reads. Concerning the study's data processing: Raw data were processed with SOAPnuke, discarding reads with adapters, uncalled bases, mean Phred below 15, or no exact constant-primer or identifier match. High-quality paired reads were merged using COPE v1.2.5, and each unique nucleotide sequence was defined as a clonotype. MiTCR v1.1 was used to align clonotypes to the IMGT TRBV, TRBD and TRBJ reference segments. Only V-J combinations with frequency above 0.0001, covering approximately 99% of repertoires, were analysed. A TCS score was defined as the ratio of F50 (clonal expansion) to E x V (chaos), with BLOSUM62-based TCRdist applied between CDR3 peptides within each V-J. Welch's t-statistics and random forest reduced roughly 500 V-J features to 13, which were used in a naive Bayes classifier (R e1071). The public reads were reprocessed in TCRdb via fastp at Q25 and MiXCR, keeping in-frame beta chains. When rows share a CDR3 protein, they turn into one entry using the most common DNA and genes. These V and J calls derive from TCRdb rather than the authors' analysis. This sample comprises hundreds of thousands of distinct CDR3 sequences, 20% of them detected only once. Roughly a third of the sample is in the top ten clones.

What the research found in general, with its limitations: In validation, the model predicted progression to ophthalmopathy with around 71% sensitivity and approximately 78% specificity, a median of around 6.6 months before onset. Ophthalmopathy was separated from stable hyperthyroidism by a 13 V-J signature model, with over 85% sensitivity and 81% to 83% specificity obtained in cross-validation and 80%/75% obtained in testing. Sample size was not statistically predetermined, and blinding of investigators to group allocation was not performed. Blood samples also contained most of the expanded thyroid clonotypes (frequency above 0.001), which suggests that blood repertoires may reflect thyroid immune responses.

In the ophthalmopathy patients, disease was moderately to severely active, with a Clinical Activity Score of 3 or more, a NOSPECS grade of 4 or more, and a duration of less than 3 months. The study excluded patients with uncontrolled infections, other autoimmune diseases, pregnancy or lactation. Diagnoses were established on the basis of clinical symptoms, serum thyroxine and TRAb, thyroid ultrasound, and orbital computed tomography. Ficoll-Paque density gradient centrifugation was used to isolate PBMCs from about 9 ml of fresh peripheral blood. Total RNA was extracted with Trizol reagent, and quality was checked on an Agilent 2100 Bioanalyzer. About this clonotype: No antigen is known for it. The input lacks base qualities; no much larger clone sits a single base away.

The sequenced material came from blood. This TCR derives from a man younger than 40 with Graves' ophthalmopathy.

The bases read TGTGCCAGCAGCCCGAGACGGACTAGCGGAAACACCGGGGAGCTGTTTTTT. Its coded protein is CASSPRRTSGNTGELFF. This sequence uses TRBV7-2 and TRBJ2-2; 10 nucleotides in the junction match TRBD2. Taken from the germline V gene, the CDR1 and CDR2 loops are SGHTA and FQGNSA. Spanning cysteine to phenylalanine, the CDR3 consists of 17 amino acids. The only DNA kept is the CDR3, 51 bases in frame from the first base. Ends trimmed: V by 5 bases, J by 2 bases; bases unmatched to a gene: 8.